These 25 T cell receptor beta chains originate from one sample sequenced in a study of blood T cells in healthy people across ages. Using a J-beta primer mix together with a sample-barcoded 5' primer, a second PCR was run for roughly 6 to 12 cycles. MiXCR was run by TCRdb on the 5' RACE reads, yielding one entry per CDR3 protein. The data show approximately 800,000 distinct CDR3 sequences, about 62% seen once. Sequencing input: blood. These receptors were collected from a man younger than 40 in good health.

This chain links TRBV6-5 with TRBJ1-4; TRBD1 agrees at 7 bases. The CDR3 contains 16 residues. V trimming: 5 bases; J trimming: 8 bases; junction bases outside the gene matches: 14. Germline CDR1 MNHEY, CDR2 SVGAGI. The DNA for the CDR3 is TGTGCCAGCAGTCGGACCATGGACAGGTTGGGGGAAAAACTGTTTTTT. It translates to CASSRTMDRLGEKLFF.

This rearrangement joins TRBV20-1 to TRBJ2-1; weak D call: TRBD2 (7 bases). This CDR3 is built from 15 residues. Trimming took 1 base from V and 6 from J, leaving 16 bases between them. Germline V lookup: CDR1 DFQATT, CDR2 SNEGSKA (reference sequence). CDR3 nucleotides: TGCAGTGCTAGAGGAGACGGGGGGCGAGGCAATGAGCAGTTCTTC. Translated, it gives CSARGDGGRGNEQFF.

The chain uses TRBV29-1 and TRBJ2-1, with D perhaps matching TRBD1 (6 bases). Germline V gives CDR1 SQVTM, CDR2 ANQGSEA. The V end was cut by 6 bases, the J end by 0 bases, with 15 bases between. The CDR3 consists of 15 residues. The CDR3 nucleotides read TGCAGCGTCAACCCCTGGGACAACTCCTACAATGAGCAGTTCTTC. Translated: CSVNPWDNSYNEQFF.

The rearrangement links TRBV7-2 to TRBJ2-2, with D possibly being TRBD1 (5 bases). This CDR3 is built from 15 residues. The V gene's germline CDR1 is SGHTA and CDR2 FQGNSA. V lost 8 bases and J lost 6, with 19 bases in between. This CDR3 reads CASRIGAKVAGELFF. Here the CDR3 DNA reads TGTGCCAGCCGAATAGGGGCCAAGGTCGCCGGGGAGCTGTTTTTT.

The CDR3 nucleotides read TGTGCCAGCAGTTTATACTTGGGAGGGGCTAGCGGGGGGAGGAGGTCCTACAATGAGCAGTTCTTC. Translation gives CASSLYLGGASGGRRSYNEQFF. The V gene is TRBV28, the J gene TRBJ2-1, with 11 bases lining up with TRBD2. The germline V gene has CDR1 MDHEN and CDR2 SYDVKM. The CDR3 has 22 residues. The V segment lost 1 base and the J segment 1 base; nucleotides outside the gene matches: 18.

V and J are TRBV30 and TRBJ2-4; D possibly matches TRBD1 or TRBD2 (6 bases each). The last part of the DNA fits TRBJ2-5 better; the J call may be wrong. The CDR3 is 13 residues long. From germline, CDR1 is GTSNPN and CDR2 SVGIG (reference sequence). The CDR3 is CAWRPRGRETQYF. As DNA, the CDR3 is TGTGCCTGGAGACCTAGGGGGAGGGAGACCCAGTACTTC.

This clonotype was found many times. As DNA, the CDR3 is TGTGCCAGCAGCCAAGATACGGGGAACTATGGCTACACCTTC. Its protein is CASSQDTGNYGYTF. The chain is built from TRBV3-1 and TRBJ1-2; no definite D call. V lost 0 bases and J 2 bases, leaving 7 bases between the germline ends. CDR3 length: 14 residues. CDR1 is LGHDT and CDR2 is YNNKEL in the germline V gene (reference sequence).

V is TRBV27 and J is TRBJ2-1; D gene unclear. The ends were cut back, 8 bases at V and 8 bases at J, with 13 bases in the middle. This CDR3 spans 12 amino acids. The germline V gene encodes CDR1 MNHEY and CDR2 SMNVEV (reference sequence). In DNA, the CDR3 is TGTGCCAGCGCTGAGGTAGTCGATGAGCAGTTCTTC. This sequence encodes CASAEVVDEQFF.

This rearrangement joins TRBV12-3 or TRBV12-4 to TRBJ2-1; 10 bases fit TRBD1. Trimming at V came to 6 bases and at J to 8 bases, leaving 10 bases not matched to a gene. The CDR3 has 15 amino acids. The CDR3 DNA is TGTGCCAGCAGCCAGACAGGGGGCACGATCCATGAGCAGTTCTTC. This codes for CASSQTGGTIHEQFF.

The rearrangement uses TRBV7-3 and TRBJ2-2; the match to TRBD1 covers 9 bases. CDR1 is SGHTA and CDR2 is FQGTGA in the germline V gene. CDR3 size: 16 residues. V shed 5 bases, J shed 3 bases, and the junction held 7 bases outside the gene matches. CDR3 protein: CASSARQGVDTGELFF. CDR3 nucleotides: TGTGCCAGCAGCGCGAGACAGGGGGTCGACACCGGGGAGCTGTTTTTT.

In its sample, this clonotype was seen a few times. The genes are TRBV7-9 and TRBJ2-5; D is perhaps TRBD1 (5 bases). The CDR3 is made up of 13 amino acids. CDR1 SEHNR and CDR2 FQNEAQ come from the germline V gene (reference sequence). Between the trimmed V and J ends, which lost 3 bases and 2 bases, there was a span of 7 bases. Written as DNA, the CDR3 is TGTGCCAGCAGCTTCCGACAGCAAGAGACCCAGTACTTC. This sequence encodes CASSFRQQETQYF.

The CDR3 nucleotides are TGTGCCAGCAGCCTTGGGGCAGCCGGCAACAATGAGCAGTTCTTC. It encodes CASSLGAAGNNEQFF. V is TRBV28 and J is TRBJ2-1, with a weak D call TRBD1 (5 bases). The CDR3 extends over 15 amino acids. Per the germline V gene, CDR1 is MDHEN and CDR2 is SYDVKM. The germline V and J ends were trimmed by 6 bases and 5 bases, with 17 bases remaining between them.

The genes are TRBV6-5 and TRBJ2-5; D is perhaps TRBD1 (5 bases). This CDR3 is built from 15 residues. Germline CDR1 reads MNHEY; CDR2 reads SVGAGI. Trimming shortened V by 5 bases and J by 2 bases, and 15 bases separated the two germline ends. CDR3 in DNA: TGTGCCAGCAGTCACGACAGTGTGAGTCAAGAGACCCAGTACTTC. Residues: CASSHDSVSQETQYF.

This clonotype was seen only a few times. This rearrangement joins TRBV27 to TRBJ2-1; TRBD1 agrees at 8 bases. The CDR3 is 13 amino acids. Germline V gene data show CDR1 as MNHEY and CDR2 as SMNVEV (reference sequence). V trimming: 9 bases; J trimming: 6 bases; junction bases outside the gene matches: 7. The chain's CDR3 is CASSADRGNEQFF. Here the CDR3 DNA reads TGTGCCAGTTCGGCTGACAGGGGCAATGAGCAGTTCTTC.

Only a few counts were recorded for this clonotype. The CDR3 sequence is CASSLHRALEGANVLTF. The CDR3 region has the DNA TGTGCCAGCAGCTTACACCGGGCCCTTGAGGGGGCCAACGTCCTGACTTTC. J is TRBJ2-6 and V is TRBV7-2; no reliable D call. The CDR3 spans 17 residues. Trimming cost V 2 bases and J 4 bases, with 15 bases left between them. CDR1 and CDR2 from the germline V gene are SGHTA and FQGNSA.

The V gene is TRBV11-2, the J gene TRBJ2-1, with a possible D match to TRBD1 (6 bases). This CDR3 comprises 12 residues. The V gene's germline CDR1 is SGHAT and CDR2 FQNNGV. V was trimmed by 5 bases and J by 9 bases, leaving 11 bases between them. CDR3 sequence: CASSRTAFEQFF. In DNA form, the CDR3 reads TGTGCCAGCAGCAGGACAGCTTTTGAGCAGTTCTTC.

The rearrangement joins TRBV28 to TRBJ2-7, with TRBD1 identical over 9 bases. Trimming removed 6 bases from V and 3 bases from J; junction bases left unmatched: 9. The CDR3 sequence is 15 residues long. Looked up from germline, CDR1 is MDHEN and CDR2 is SYDVKM. The CDR3 loop reads CASRTMSGQGYEQYF. The CDR3 bases are TGTGCCAGCAGAACGATGTCGGGACAGGGCTACGAGCAGTACTTC.

The chain uses TRBV20-1 and TRBJ1-1; 12 bases are a match to TRBD1. Germline values: CDR1 DFQATT, CDR2 SNEGSKA (reference sequence). Trimming took 5 bases from V and 6 from J; bases not matched to a gene: 7. This CDR3 spans 14 amino acids. The CDR3 DNA follows: TGCAGTGCTTCCCCGGGACAGGGGGCCTCTGAAGCTTTCTTT. It yields the protein CSASPGQGASEAFF.

The CDR3 protein is CASSVDRGGETQYF. CDR3 DNA: TGTGCCAGCAGTGTCGACAGGGGTGGGGAGACCCAGTACTTC. The chain combines TRBV2 with TRBJ2-5, with 8 bases fitting TRBD1. V lost 4 bases, J lost 5 bases, and 6 bases stayed unmatched. The CDR3 is made up of 14 amino acids. Germline V gives CDR1 SNHLY, CDR2 FYNNEI. Filled out from reference TRBV2 and TRBJ2-5, the complete variable domain reads EPEVTQTPSHQVTQMGQEVILRCVPISNHLYFYWYRQILGQKVEFLVSFYNNEISEKSEIFDDQFSVERPDGSNFTLKIRSTKLEDSAMYFCASSVDRGGETQYFGPGTRLLVL.

Only a few counts were recorded for this clonotype. A junction boundary mismatches the germline segment, possibly from a read error. The chain combines TRBV5-1 with TRBJ1-6, with D perhaps TRBD1 (5 bases). This CDR3 is built from 16 residues. Germline V gene lookup returns CDR1 SGHRS and CDR2 YFSETQ. CDR3 amino acids: CASSLDPGGGNSPLHF. The CDR3 DNA sequence: TGCGCCAGTAGCTTGGACCCGGGTGGGGGTAATTCACCCCTCCACTTT.

Points on this clonotype: Mismatch with germline at one junction end may stem from a read error. The chain joins TRBV5-8 to TRBJ1-2, with D unclear. Germline lookup yields CDR1 SGHTS and CDR2 YDEGEE. The CDR3 consists of 15 residues. Written as DNA, the CDR3 is TGTGCCAGCAGCCCCGGTAGGGCGGGGAACTATGGCCACACCTTC. This translates into CASSPGRAGNYGHTF. Supplemented by reference TRBV5-8 and TRBJ1-2, the full variable domain reads EAGVTQSPTHLIKTRGQQATLRCSPISGHTSVYWYQQALGLGLQFLLWYDEGEERNRGNFPPRFSGRQFPNYSSELNVNALELEDSALYLCASSPGRAGNYGHTFGSGTRLTVV.

The chain uses TRBV29-1 and TRBJ2-5; 8 bases map to TRBD1. The CDR3 sequence is 15 residues long. CDR1 is SQVTM and CDR2 is ANQGSEA in the germline V gene. V shed 1 base, J shed 11 bases, and the junction held 15 bases outside the gene matches. The CDR3 DNA sequence: TGCAGCGTTGAAGGACAGGGGAAAGTACGGAATGAGCAGTACTTC. Its protein is CSVEGQGKVRNEQYF. Using reference TRBV29-1 and TRBJ2-5 for the parts outside the CDR3, the full variable domain is SAVISQKPSRDICQRGTSLTIQCQVDSQVTMMFWYRQQPGQSLTLIATANQGSEATYESGFVIDKFPISRPNLTFSTLTVSNMSPEDSSIYLCSVEGQGKVRNEQYFGPGTRLLVL.

This clonotype was observed a few times. The chain recombines TRBV9 with TRBJ2-4, with D perhaps matching TRBD2 (5 bases). The J call may be in error: the DNA end matches TRBJ2-7 better. The CDR3 runs to 13 residues. Germline assignment: CDR1 SGDLS and CDR2 YYNGEE. CDR3 sequence reads: CASSPGGPNEQYF. The CDR3 region has the DNA TGTGCCAGCAGCCCCGGCGGGCCCAACGAGCAGTACTTC.

This sequence joins TRBV25-1 and TRBJ2-1; D remains unclear. The CDR3 loop spans 16 amino acids. Germline V gives CDR1 MGHDK, CDR2 SYGVNS. Deletions cut 1 base from V and 1 base from J, with 11 bases between. The CDR3 loop reads CASSESPFLSYNEQFF. DNA for the CDR3: TGTGCCAGCAGTGAATCCCCCTTCTTATCCTACAATGAGCAGTTCTTC.

This clonotype was seen a few times. A read error may be the cause here, since a much bigger clone is one base away. The chain couples TRBV7-3 to TRBJ2-3, with D uncertain. The V gene's germline CDR1 is SGHTA and CDR2 FQGTGA. With 5 bases removed from V and 5 bases from J, the gap between germline ends came to 11 bases. This CDR3 spans 13 amino acids. CDR3 sequence reads: CASSAHHKDTQYF. Here the CDR3 DNA reads TGTGCCAGCAGCGCTCACCATAAAGATACGCAGTATTTT.